This TCR beta chain emerged from a study of cytomegalovirus exposure and HLA in healthy donors. J gave up 3 bases and V 4 bases, and 5 bases lay outside the gene matches. This CDR3 is built from 14 residues. Germline CDR1 MNHEY, CDR2 SVGAGI. The PCR contained 60 Vbeta and 13 Jbeta primers. The data were produced by immunoSEQ multiplex PCR, yet TCRdb's version contains in-frame clones alone and is incomplete. The sample includes 72,000 or so clones, 75% to 80% seen only once; the top ten take roughly 8%. The sequence was collected from a man aged 18 to 29 in good health and CMV-seropositive. Input material: PBMCs. The chain recombines TRBV6-5 with TRBJ1-2; 7 positions match TRBD1. As DNA, the CDR3 is TGTGCCAGCAGTTCTCGAGGGGGCTACTATGGCTACACCTTC. Protein sequence: CASSSRGGYYGYTF.